This T cell receptor beta chain emerged from a study of T-cell memory formation after mild COVID-19. Overall study context: TCR clusters mostly belonged to single donors. Study-level results: Mostly located in CM and EM were contracting CD4+ clones, with contracting CD8+ clones located in EMRA.

The sample holds a few counts of this clonotype. The antigen is unknown. Libraries for TCRalpha and TCRbeta carried sample barcodes and unique molecular identifiers via 5'RACE. In TCRdb, the 5' RACE reads were re-called with MiXCR into one record per CDR3 protein. Here the sample spans a few hundred thousand distinct CDR3 sequences, roughly 25% being singletons. V was cut by 2 bases and J by 0 bases, with 11 bases left in between. The CDR3 contains 16 residues. From germline, CDR1 is ENHRY and CDR2 SYGVKD. Sequencing was performed on PBMCs or a T cell subset sorted from them (not recorded which). This receptor was taken from an adult woman who had mild COVID-19 (a few samples of this study predate the infection). Cell type and time point are not known. The genes are TRBV10-3 and TRBJ1-5; no clear D gene. CDR3 loop: CAISEGLAYSNQPQHF. The CDR3, as DNA: TGTGCCATCAGTGAGGGGCTAGCCTATAGCAATCAGCCCCAGCATTTT.